Listed below are T cell receptor beta chains from one sample, sequenced in a study of OX40 agonist ivuxolimab in advanced cancers. The method was immunoSEQ multiplex PCR; TCRdb's version includes in-frame clones alone and lacks a portion of them. The sample carries about 52,000 clones, approximately 92% recorded once. The sequenced sample was CD4+ or CD8+ T cells sorted from blood, obtained in a trial of the OX40 agonist ivuxolimab. The receptors come from an adult with an advanced solid tumor such as melanoma, head and neck, liver or kidney cancer. Both conserved end residues are part of each CDR3. The order of the fields is D gene, V gene, J gene, CDR3 protein. The D gene is left open where the match is weak.

TRBD1	TRBV6-1	TRBJ2-4	CASSERWQGAAKNIQYF
.	TRBV19	TRBJ2-2	CASSISGGAGELFF
TRBD1	TRBV7-6	TRBJ2-7	CASSPGTGSYEQYF
.	TRBV7-2	TRBJ2-7	CASSFLGTAEEQYF
.	TRBV18	TRBJ2-2	CAILQGNTGELFF
TRBD2	TRBV7-8	TRBJ2-1	CASSFTSGGAVYNEQFF
.	TRBV13	TRBJ1-2	CASSLEWLGYTF
TRBD2	TRBV13	TRBJ2-3	CASRATSGSFPSTDTQYF
TRBD2	TRBV7-9	TRBJ2-3	CASSLLAGVGTDTQYF
.	TRBV5-4	TRBJ2-3	CASSLDQGGYTDTQYF
.	TRBV5-4	TRBJ2-2	CASSSAATGELFF
TRBD1	TRBV6-5	TRBJ1-2	CASSQATGGYGYTF
.	TRBV5-6	TRBJ2-7	CASSLESILADNDSYEQYF
.	TRBV7-8	TRBJ2-2	CASSSGILTGELFF
TRBD2	TRBV19	TRBJ2-3	CASRTEGLESDTQYF
.	TRBV6-6	TRBJ1-4	CASSMDVIGGKLFF
TRBD2	TRBV10-3	TRBJ2-7	CAIEGASGRGHSYEQYF
.	TRBV25-1	TRBJ2-1	CASCLGVRNEQFF
.	TRBV28	TRBJ1-4	CASSGALNEKLFF
TRBD1	TRBV19	TRBJ2-7	CASSIGTGGSYEQYF
TRBD1	TRBV30	TRBJ2-7	CAWSVGTGPYEQYF
TRBD2	TRBV25-1	TRBJ2-3	CASSDGPILAGVADTQYF
.	TRBV4-1	TRBJ2-1	CASSQATTYNEQFF
.	TRBV5-6	TRBJ2-4	CASSYGTLNIQYF
.	TRBV28	TRBJ2-7	CASSPVVPYEQYF
TRBD2	TRBV28	TRBJ2-7	CASRPGLAGLYEQYF
.	TRBV28	TRBJ1-2	CASSKGSYGYTF
.	TRBV19	TRBJ2-5	CATKRVGETQYF
.	TRBV15	TRBJ2-1	CATSVRQRVSEQFF
.	TRBV5-4	TRBJ2-3	CASSRLRDTHTDTQYF
TRBD2	TRBV11-3	TRBJ2-1	CASKPAGGPINEQFF
.	TRBV28	TRBJ1-1	CASRFQGDTEAFF
TRBD2	TRBV7-9	TRBJ2-1	CASRGASGRNEQFF
TRBD1	TRBV5-1	TRBJ2-5	CASSWAGGARETQYF
.	TRBV11-2	TRBJ2-7	CASSLGPPPTYEQYF
TRBD2	TRBV9	TRBJ2-1	CASSVESGSGEQFF
.	TRBV9	TRBJ2-1	CASSVDPAEPSSYNEQFF
.	TRBV11-3	TRBJ1-3	CASSLRGTGNTIYF
.	TRBV27	TRBJ1-2	CASSLSGAGLYGYTF
TRBD1	TRBV2	TRBJ2-7	CASSGRDREREQYF
.	TRBV19	TRBJ2-1	CASSILPGNEQFF
TRBD2	TRBV4-1	TRBJ2-7	CASSRLAGGPGEQYF
.	TRBV28	TRBJ1-2	CASIMTGNYGYTF
TRBD2	TRBV9	TRBJ2-7	CASSVASGSTYEQYF
.	TRBV10-2	TRBJ2-6	CASSDERDSTHSGANVLTF
TRBD1	TRBV11-2	TRBJ1-1	CASSGDRGRTEAFF
TRBD1	TRBV7-6	TRBJ2-7	CASSLTGAYEQYF
TRBD1	TRBV28	TRBJ1-5	CASSPGGAGQPQHF
TRBD2	TRBV27	TRBJ2-7	CASSFTQPTGRDEQYF
.	TRBV7-9	TRBJ2-7	CASSGFSYEQYF
TRBD2	TRBV13	TRBJ2-7	CASSLRGLETGEQYF
.	TRBV9	TRBJ1-5	CASSVGSSQPQHF